The rows below give T cell receptor beta chains drawn from one sample of a study of T-cell reconstitution after alpha-beta-depleted transplantation in children. TCRdb fed the PCR reads into MiXCR, producing one record per CDR3 protein. The profile shows hundreds of thousands of distinct CDR3 sequences, over 9.5% of them singletons. The specimen was PBMCs from the stem cell graft donor, collected from the stem cell graft. Receptors were obtained from a human donor who donated a stem cell graft to a child with acute myeloid leukemia. Each CDR3 is given with its conserved first and last residue. Each record gives: V gene, D gene, J gene, CDR3 protein. D genes are given only for firm matches.

TRBV28	NA	TRBJ2-5	CASSWRVKETQYF
TRBV5-1	NA	TRBJ2-1	CASSLAPSSSYNEQFF
TRBV12-3/TRBV12-4	TRBD1	TRBJ1-5	CASSPRGQGENQPQHF
TRBV4-2	TRBD1	TRBJ1-1	CASSQQTGQNTEAFF
TRBV4-3	NA	TRBJ2-7	CASSQEFSGVSEQYF
TRBV20-1	NA	TRBJ1-6	CSASSGSRILALHF
TRBV7-2	TRBD2	TRBJ2-3	CASSLGILAGLADTQYF
TRBV15	NA	TRBJ2-7	CATSRGTDSYEQYF
TRBV5-1	TRBD1	TRBJ1-1	CASSFRTGGNTEAFF
TRBV15	TRBD2	TRBJ2-5	CATSRLGTSDETQYF
TRBV2	NA	TRBJ2-7	CASKTTNYEQYF
TRBV20-1	NA	TRBJ1-2	CSARGAGGETYGYTF
TRBV29-1	NA	TRBJ2-7	CSVYSGSYEQYF
TRBV6-1	TRBD1	TRBJ1-2	CASRLTGNSNYGYTF
TRBV2	NA	TRBJ2-7	CASSGGLASYEQYF
TRBV6-1	NA	TRBJ2-4	CASSPTLAKNIQYF
TRBV24-1	NA	TRBJ1-1	CATSDRRGGITEAFF
TRBV20-1	NA	TRBJ2-1	CSASGPVNNEQFF
TRBV7-2	NA	TRBJ1-4	CASSLMLLSDEKLFF
TRBV25-1	NA	TRBJ2-7	CADFSEDYEQYF
TRBV29-1	NA	TRBJ2-3	CSVGDRTDTQYF
TRBV11-2	TRBD1	TRBJ2-6	CASSRPRDSLFSGANVLTF
TRBV3-2	NA	TRBJ2-3	CAISKLNAMDVGTDTQYF
TRBV6-1	TRBD2	TRBJ2-3	CASSPPGGRAVDTQYF